This passage covers 30 T cell receptor beta chains from one sample sequenced in a study of cytomegalovirus exposure and HLA in healthy donors. PCR involved 60 Vbeta and 13 Jbeta primers. Data came from immunoSEQ multiplex PCR; TCRdb stores just in-frame clones and leaves some out. The sample records about 120,000 clones, 79% being singletons. Sequencing was carried out using PBMCs. These receptors originate from a man between 18 and 35 years old in good health and CMV-seronegative.

This chain connects TRBV7-6 to TRBJ2-7; 12 nucleotides line up with TRBD2. The germline V gene encodes CDR1 SGHVS and CDR2 FNYEAQ. The CDR3 is 18 residues long. J gave up 2 bases and V 4 bases, and 12 bases lay outside the gene matches. DNA of the CDR3: TGTGCCAGCAGCTCAGGACTAGCGGGACCCCTCCTACCCTACGAGCAGTACTTC. Protein: CASSSGLAGPLLPYEQYF. Filled out from reference TRBV7-6 and TRBJ2-7, the complete variable domain reads GAGVSQSPRYKVTKRGQDVALRCDPISGHVSLYWYRQALGQGPEFLTYFNYEAQQDKSGLPNDRFSAERPEGSISTLTIQRTEQRDSAMYRCASSSGLAGPLLPYEQYFGPGTRLTVT.

The genes are TRBV5-1 and TRBJ2-1; 11 bases are shared with TRBD2. The germline CDR1 and CDR2 sequences are SGHRS and YFSETQ. The CDR3 extends over 15 amino acids. V lost 3 bases, J lost 9 bases, and 8 bases stayed unmatched. The CDR3 spells CASSWGLAGGGEQFF. The DNA for the CDR3 is TGCGCCAGCAGCTGGGGGCTAGCGGGAGGCGGTGAGCAGTTCTTC.

The chain combines TRBV5-1 with TRBJ2-1; 7 nucleotides match TRBD1. The V segment lost 3 bases and the J segment 4 bases; nucleotides outside the gene matches: 13. The CDR3 sequence is 17 residues long. The germline CDR1 and CDR2 sequences are SGHRS and YFSETQ. The CDR3: CASSSSSLGTVYNEQFF. The CDR3 DNA follows: TGCGCCAGCAGCTCGTCTTCCCTCGGGACAGTATACAATGAGCAGTTCTTC.

V gene TRBV28 combines with J gene TRBJ2-7; 13 bases match TRBD2. Looked up from germline, CDR1 is MDHEN and CDR2 is SYDVKM. V shed 4 bases and J 1 base; nucleotides not matched to a gene: 19. The CDR3 totals 21 residues. The CDR3 DNA reads as TGTGCCAGCAGTTCCACTAGGGCCGGGACTAGCGGGATTTTTGTTTCCTACGAGCAGTACTTC. Its protein product is CASSSTRAGTSGIFVSYEQYF. The whole variable domain, filled in from reference TRBV28 and TRBJ2-7, reads DVKVTQSSRYLVKRTGEKVFLECVQDMDHENMFWYRQDPGLGLRLIYFSYDVKMKEKGDIPEGYSVSREKKERFSLILESASTNQTSMYLCASSSTRAGTSGIFVSYEQYFGPGTRLTVT.

The J gene is TRBJ2-3, the V gene TRBV2; 7 bases map to TRBD2. The V segment lost 5 bases and the J segment 4 bases; nucleotides outside the gene matches: 9. In germline, CDR1 is SNHLY, CDR2 FYNNEI. CDR3 size: 15 residues. The CDR3 sequence: CASSQRDNPPDTQYF. As DNA, the CDR3 is TGTGCCAGCAGTCAGCGGGATAACCCTCCAGATACGCAGTATTTT.

This clone showed up just a few times. V is TRBV5-1 and J is TRBJ2-7, with 8 bases identical to TRBD2. Germline V CDR1 and CDR2: SGHRS, YFSETQ. Trimming cost V 4 bases and J 0 bases; bases outside gene matches: 6. The CDR3 extends over 15 amino acids. The chain's CDR3 is CASSTLSGVSYEQYF. The CDR3 nucleotides are TGCGCCAGCAGCACGCTTAGCGGGGTCTCCTACGAGCAGTACTTC.

In this sample, this clone turned up a few times. The chain has TRBV2 and TRBJ1-2; 9 positions agree with TRBD1. Trimming removed 3 bases from V and 6 bases from J; junction bases left unmatched: 5. This CDR3 comprises 14 residues. CDR1 and CDR2 (germline): SNHLY, FYNNEI. In nucleotides, the CDR3 is TGTGCCAGCAGTGACCCACAGGGGGCGGATGGCTACACCTTC. The encoded protein is CASSDPQGADGYTF.

The chain couples TRBV18 to TRBJ1-5; D perhaps matches TRBD1 (5 bases). The V end was cut by 6 bases, the J end by 4 bases, with 10 bases between. The CDR3 spans 13 residues. The germline CDR1 and CDR2 sequences are KGHSH and LQKENI. The CDR3 spells CASSLTANQPQHF. DNA of the CDR3: TGTGCCAGCTCCTTGACAGCGAATCAGCCCCAGCATTTT. Full variable domain (outside the CDR3, taken from reference TRBV18 and TRBJ1-5): NAGVMQNPRHLVRRRGQEARLRCSPMKGHSHVYWYRQLPEEGLKFMVYLQKENIIDESGMPKERFSAEFPKEGPSILRIQQVVRGDSAAYFCASSLTANQPQHFGDGTRLSIL.

The rearrangement joins TRBV5-6 to TRBJ2-1; possibly TRBD2 for D (6 bases). The germline V and J ends were trimmed by 5 bases and 0 bases, with 21 bases remaining between them. The CDR3 runs 18 residues. Germline-derived CDR1 and CDR2 are SGHDT and YYEEEE. The CDR3 coding sequence is TGTGCCAGCAGTCATAGAGTTAGCGGAAAAAGCTCCTACAATGAGCAGTTCTTC. Its translation: CASSHRVSGKSSYNEQFF.

The J gene is TRBJ2-3, the V gene TRBV7-9; D might be TRBD2 (5 bases). Germline loops: CDR1 SEHNR, CDR2 FQNEAQ (reference sequence). V lost 4 bases, J lost 5 bases, and 19 bases lay in between. The CDR3 loop spans 16 amino acids. In DNA, the CDR3 is TGTGCCAGCAGCTGGGTGGCGGGCCCTACACTAGATACGCAGTATTTT. Translation: CASSWVAGPTLDTQYF.

The J gene is TRBJ2-7, the V gene TRBV5-5, with D tentatively TRBD2 (6 bases). The CDR3 extends over 16 amino acids. The ends were cut back, 6 bases at V and 3 bases at J, with 22 bases in the middle. CDR1 and CDR2 (germline): SGHKS, YYEKEE (reference sequence). The CDR3 DNA sequence: TGTGCCAGCACCATTGGTATCCGGGGGTCGGACTACGAGCAGTACTTC. This translates into CASTIGIRGSDYEQYF.

The rearrangement joins TRBV11-2 to TRBJ2-1, with D possibly matching TRBD1 (6 bases). With 4 bases removed from V and 4 bases from J, the gap between germline ends came to 17 bases. The CDR3 runs 16 residues. Germline CDR1 SGHAT, CDR2 FQNNGV. CDR3 DNA: TGTGCCAGCAGCTCCGGGGACACAAGCAGTTACAATGAGCAGTTCTTC. Translated, it gives CASSSGDTSSYNEQFF.

There are a few counts of this clone. The chain uses TRBV5-4 and TRBJ2-7; the match to TRBD2 covers 7 bases. The ends lost 1 base at V and 0 bases at J; junction bases unmatched: 7. From germline, CDR1 is SGHNT and CDR2 YYREEE (reference sequence). The CDR3 spans 16 residues. CDR3 in amino acids: CASSLSGLAASYEQYF. Written as DNA, the CDR3 is TGTGCCAGCAGCTTGTCAGGGCTAGCGGCCTCCTACGAGCAGTACTTC.

The V call is TRBV4-1, the J call TRBJ2-7, with D uncertain. The V end lost 1 base, the J end lost 3 bases, and 13 bases lay between the germline ends. CDR1 and CDR2 (germline): MGHRA, YSYEKL. The CDR3 sequence is 15 residues long. The CDR3 loop reads CASSQVGTGNYEQYF. CDR3 coding DNA: TGCGCCAGCAGCCAAGTGGGCACTGGTAACTACGAGCAGTACTTC.

This clone was seen more than once but under ten times. The chain carries TRBV5-1 and TRBJ2-7; D is unclear. Germline loops: CDR1 SGHRS, CDR2 YFSETQ. Trimming shortened V by 4 bases and J by 2 bases, and 7 bases separated the two germline ends. CDR3 length: 12 residues. The CDR3 DNA follows: TGCGCCAGCAGCCCGAGTACCTACGAGCAGTACTTC. Its translation: CASSPSTYEQYF.

CDR3 nucleotide sequence: TGTGCCAGCACAGGTCGCTCTGGAAACACCATATATTTT. This gives the protein CASTGRSGNTIYF. The rearrangement links TRBV25-1 to TRBJ1-3; D call uncertain. With 7 bases removed from V and 0 bases from J, the gap between germline ends came to 7 bases. Germline loops: CDR1 MGHDK, CDR2 SYGVNS. The CDR3 runs to 13 residues.

The rearrangement links TRBV2 to TRBJ2-1; 9 nucleotides match TRBD2. V lost 6 bases and J lost 9; bases outside the gene matches: 6. The CDR3 has 13 amino acids. The germline V gene has CDR1 SNHLY and CDR2 FYNNEI. In DNA, the CDR3 is TGTGCCAGCAGAGGGGGACTAGCACTTGAGCAGTTCTTC. Its translation is CASRGGLALEQFF.

The genes are TRBV10-3 and TRBJ2-1; 8 bases are shared with TRBD2. From germline, CDR1 is ENHRY and CDR2 SYGVKD. The junction had 3 bases not matched to a gene; V was cut back by 2 bases and J by 3 bases. This CDR3 contains 15 residues. The CDR3 protein is CAISEEGLVYNEQFF. DNA of the CDR3: TGTGCCATCAGTGAGGAGGGACTAGTCTACAATGAGCAGTTCTTC.

CDR3 nucleotides: TGTGCCAGCAGCCCCGGAGCGGGAGTAGGCACAGATACGCAGTATTTT. This translates into CASSPGAGVGTDTQYF. V gene TRBV7-9 combines with J gene TRBJ2-3, with 8 bases lining up with TRBD2. CDR1 is SEHNR and CDR2 is FQNEAQ in the germline V gene (reference sequence). This CDR3 contains 16 residues. V was pared by 5 bases and J by 1 base, with 8 bases of the junction left unmatched.

The chain carries TRBV18 and TRBJ2-7, with 9 bases lining up with TRBD2. V lost 2 bases to trimming and J lost 5 bases; unmatched junction nucleotides: 7. The germline V gene encodes CDR1 KGHSH and CDR2 LQKENI. The CDR3 contains 15 residues. The CDR3: CASSPRSGRSHEQYF. The CDR3 DNA follows: TGTGCCAGCTCACCAAGGAGCGGGAGGAGCCACGAGCAGTACTTC.

The chain couples TRBV6-1 to TRBJ2-1, with 13 bases identical to TRBD2. The CDR3 contains 15 residues. Trimming cost V 7 bases and J 7 bases; bases outside gene matches: 7. Germline V gene lookup returns CDR1 MNHNS and CDR2 SASEGT. CDR3 nucleotides: TGTGCCAGCATAGGGACTAGCGGGATGAGGAATGAGCAGTTCTTC. The encoded protein is CASIGTSGMRNEQFF.

V is TRBV11-2 and J is TRBJ2-1; 12 bases are shared with TRBD2. The CDR3 covers 14 residues. Germline V gene lookup returns CDR1 SGHAT and CDR2 FQNNGV. V dropped 5 bases and J dropped 13; count of bases not matched to a gene: 9. The CDR3 loop reads CASSRTSGNREQFF. The CDR3 coding sequence is TGTGCCAGCAGCCGGACTAGCGGGAACAGGGAACAGTTCTTC.

About this clone: The sample holds other DNA sequences that translate to the same CDR3. The rearrangement links TRBV29-1 to TRBJ2-3; D might be TRBD1 (7 bases). Trimming left V 6 bases short and J 2 bases short, with 12 bases between. Germline V gives CDR1 SQVTM, CDR2 ANQGSEA. CDR3 length: 13 residues. The chain's CDR3 is CSVGGQYTDTQYF. The CDR3 region has the DNA TGCAGCGTGGGGGGACAGTACACAGATACGCAGTATTTT.

As to this clone: At one of its ends the junction is not consistent with the germline gene, which may arise from a read error. V gene TRBV2 combines with J gene TRBJ2-5; D is ambiguous. The CDR3 consists of 12 residues. Germline V gene data show CDR1 as SNHLY and CDR2 as FYNNEI. Here the CDR3 DNA reads TGTGCCAGCAGGGAAGGAGTAGAGGCCCAGTACTTC. It specifies CASREGVEAQYF.

Notes on this clone: Sequence at one end of the junction differs from germline and may be a read error. The chain has TRBV7-7 and TRBJ2-2, with a tentative D call TRBD1 (6 bases). From germline, CDR1 is SSHAT and CDR2 FNYEAQ (reference sequence). The CDR3 extends over 13 amino acids. DNA for the CDR3: TGTGCTAGCAGCTATGGACAGACCGGGGAGCTGTTTTTT. Amino acid sequence: CASSYGQTGELFF.

This chain joins TRBV10-1 and TRBJ1-1; D may be TRBD1 (5 bases). Between the trimmed V and J ends, which lost 3 bases and 0 bases, there was a span of 17 bases. This CDR3 spans 17 amino acids. Germline lookup yields CDR1 WNHNN and CDR2 SYGVQD (reference sequence). The CDR3 sequence is CASSDPGRRGLNTEAFF. The CDR3 nucleotides read TGCGCCAGCAGTGACCCAGGGAGGAGAGGTTTGAACACTGAAGCTTTCTTT.

This clone has just one count. The chain recombines TRBV6-5 with TRBJ1-2; weak D call: TRBD1 (6 bases). V was clipped by 7 bases and J by 4 bases, with 16 bases between them. CDR3 size: 14 residues. From germline, CDR1 is MNHEY and CDR2 SVGAGI. The CDR3 loop reads CASTQRVTGYGYTF. The CDR3 region has the DNA TGTGCCAGCACCCAAAGAGTGACAGGCTATGGCTACACCTTC.

The rearrangement links TRBV30 to TRBJ2-2; 9 bases are shared with TRBD2. The J segment lost 7 bases and the V segment lost 4 bases, leaving 7 bases of the junction unmatched. Germline V gene sequence: CDR1 GTSNPN, CDR2 SVGIG (reference sequence). The CDR3 sequence is 14 residues long. The CDR3 spells CAWTGGRAIGELFF. The CDR3 coding sequence is TGTGCCTGGACGGGCGGGAGGGCCATCGGGGAGCTGTTTTTT.

The gene calls are TRBV6-5 and TRBJ2-1; D may be TRBD1 (5 bases). V lost 2 bases and J lost 8, with 13 bases in between. Germline CDR1 reads MNHEY; CDR2 reads SVGAGI. CDR3 length: 14 residues. CDR3 sequence (DNA): TGTGCCAGCAGTTACGGTGCAGGGAACGATGAGCAGTTCTTC. It specifies CASSYGAGNDEQFF.

This clone came up a few times. V is TRBV7-2 and J is TRBJ1-2; TRBD1 agrees at 7 bases. This CDR3 comprises 15 residues. The trim removed 4 bases at V and 8 bases at J, leaving 13 bases unmatched. CDR1 SGHTA and CDR2 FQGNSA come from the germline V gene. CDR3 sequence: CASSSTPQGLRGYTF. DNA of the CDR3: TGTGCCAGCAGCTCGACCCCACAGGGGTTACGGGGCTACACCTTC. The entire variable domain, with the rest obtained from reference TRBV7-2 and TRBJ1-2, is as follows: GAGVSQSPSNKVTEKGKDVELRCDPISGHTALYWYRQSLGQGLEFLIYFQGNSAPDKSGLPSDRFSAERTGGSVSTLTIQRTQQEDSAVYLCASSSTPQGLRGYTFGSGTRLTVV.